The 18 T cell receptor beta chains in this list originate from one sample, sequenced in a study of blood T cells in healthy people across ages. The second PCR ran roughly 7 to 12 cycles with a sample-barcoded 5' primer and J-beta primers. TCRdb processed the 5' RACE reads anew with MiXCR; each CDR3 protein has one entry. The sample holds 800,000 to 1,300,000 distinct CDR3 sequences; about 25% are singletons and the top ten take around 0.75%. This sample was also put to use in a study of T cells of mothers and their children.

The sequenced sample consisted of blood. Source of these receptors: a girl aged 2 to 10 in good health.

The chain employs TRBV24-1 and TRBJ2-5; D possibly uses TRBD1 or TRBD2 (5 bases each). The end of the DNA aligns better with TRBJ2-7, so the J call may be wrong. CDR1 KGHDR and CDR2 SFDVKD come from the germline V gene. The CDR3 spans 14 residues. Written as DNA, the CDR3 is TGTGCCACCAGTGACGTGGGACGAGCGTCCGAGCAGTACTTC. This translates into CATSDVGRASEQYF.

The chain has TRBV3-1 and TRBJ1-2, with D maybe TRBD1 (5 bases). The CDR3 loop spans 14 amino acids. In germline, CDR1 is LGHDT, CDR2 YNNKEL (reference sequence). Trimming took off 7 bases at V and 5 bases at J, with 17 bases between the two ends. The CDR3 coding sequence is TGTGCCAGCACGATAGGACAACAGTTTTATGGCTACACCTTC. Its translation: CASTIGQQFYGYTF.

The chain combines TRBV11-2 with TRBJ2-5; TRBD1 matches at 7 bases. The germline gives CDR1 SGHAT, CDR2 FQNNGV. The CDR3 has 15 amino acids. With V trimmed by 6 bases and J by 4 bases, 11 bases remained unmatched. The CDR3 DNA is TGTGCCAGCAGATCGGGACAGACCAGGGGAGAGACCCAGTACTTC. Its protein is CASRSGQTRGETQYF.

The gene calls are TRBV21-1 and TRBJ2-5. TRBV21-1 is described as a pseudogene. The CDR3 is made up of 15 amino acids. The CDR3 region has the DNA TGTGCCAGCAGCGAGAAAGGTACCAGACAAGAGACCCAGTACTTC. As protein: CASSEKGTRQETQYF.

The rearrangement uses TRBV20-1 and TRBJ1-5; no definite D call. This CDR3 is 13 amino acids long. The V gene's germline CDR1 is DFQATT and CDR2 SNEGSKA (reference sequence). The V end was cut by 3 bases, the J end by 4 bases, with 10 bases between. The CDR3 loop is CSASERKNQPQHF. The DNA for the CDR3 is TGCAGTGCTAGTGAGCGGAAGAATCAGCCCCAGCATTTT.

The chain links TRBV20-1 to TRBJ2-3; a possible D gene is TRBD2 (5 bases). Looked up from germline, CDR1 is DFQATT and CDR2 is SNEGSKA (reference sequence). With 4 bases removed from V and 0 bases from J, the gap between germline ends came to 11 bases. The CDR3 has 14 amino acids. The CDR3 loop reads CSAIRTSSTDTQYF. As DNA, the CDR3 is TGCAGTGCTATCCGGACTTCTAGCACAGATACGCAGTATTTT.

The chain carries TRBV6-6 and TRBJ1-2; tentative D call: TRBD1 (5 bases). CDR3 length: 13 residues. V dropped 6 bases and J dropped 2 bases, with 10 bases sitting between them. Germline loops: CDR1 MNHNY, CDR2 SVGAGI (reference sequence). The CDR3 bases are TGTGCCAGCAGCAGGGACCCAAACTATGGCTACACCTTC. It specifies CASSRDPNYGYTF.

The sample holds a few counts of this clonotype. This rearrangement joins TRBV28 to TRBJ2-5; 8 bases match TRBD2. Trimming cost V 4 bases and J 5 bases; bases outside gene matches: 9. The CDR3 length is 15 residues. CDR1 and CDR2 from the germline V gene are MDHEN and SYDVKM. The CDR3 sequence is CASSSPGLDSETQYF. The DNA of the CDR3 is TGTGCCAGCAGTTCTCCGGGACTAGACTCCGAGACCCAGTACTTC.

The rearrangement uses TRBV12-3 or TRBV12-4 and TRBJ1-4; D perhaps matches TRBD1 (6 bases). This CDR3 is 16 amino acids long. V lost 3 bases and J lost 2, with 13 bases in between. In nucleotides, the CDR3 is TGTGCCAGCAGTTTCCGGGGGCGGGAGACTAATGAAAAACTGTTTTTT. Translating gives CASSFRGRETNEKLFF.

This clonotype was counted at least ten times. The chain recombines TRBV20-1 with TRBJ2-3; maybe TRBD2 (6 bases). Germline loops: CDR1 DFQATT, CDR2 SNEGSKA (reference sequence). The CDR3 is 13 residues long. Written as DNA, the CDR3 is TGCAGGGGAGGCGGGGTTAGCACAGATACGCAGTATTTT. Translation: CRGGGVSTDTQYF.

This clonotype was observed a handful of times. The chain has TRBV4-3 and TRBJ2-1; 12 bases are a match to TRBD2. Germline-derived CDR1 and CDR2 are LGHNA and YSLEER. Trimming cost V 3 bases and J 7 bases; bases outside gene matches: 4. The CDR3 covers 15 residues. CDR3 sequence reads: CASSQDTSGGNEQFF. The DNA of the CDR3 is TGCGCCAGCAGCCAGGACACTAGCGGGGGGAATGAGCAGTTCTTC.

The genes are TRBV7-3 and TRBJ2-4, with D unresolved. This CDR3 is built from 16 residues. V was trimmed by 5 bases and J by 0 bases, leaving 14 bases between them. Per germline, CDR1 SGHTA and CDR2 FQGTGA. CDR3 DNA sequence: TGTGCCAGCAGCATAAACCGTCGGTTAGCCAAAAACATTCAGTACTTC. This sequence encodes CASSINRRLAKNIQYF.

This clonotype showed up just once. The V call is TRBV4-1, the J call TRBJ2-5, with D tentatively TRBD1 or TRBD2 (5 bases each). There are 17 residues in the CDR3. Per germline, CDR1 MGHRA and CDR2 YSYEKL. V was trimmed by 3 bases and J by 4 bases, leaving 21 bases between them. Here the CDR3 reads CASSQGLYRDPRETQYF. As DNA, the CDR3 is TGCGCCAGCAGCCAGGGCCTCTACCGGGACCCCCGAGAGACCCAGTACTTC.

CDR3: CASGATDTQYF. DNA of the CDR3: TGTGCCAGCGGGGCCACAGATACGCAGTATTTT. The rearrangement joins TRBV7-2 to TRBJ2-3; a possible D gene is TRBD1 (5 bases). V lost 8 bases and J 2 bases, leaving 5 bases between the germline ends. The CDR3 runs 11 residues. In germline, CDR1 is SGHTA, CDR2 FQGNSA.

The chain recombines TRBV7-9 with TRBJ1-5; D may be TRBD1 (6 bases). In germline, CDR1 is SEHNR, CDR2 FQNEAQ (reference sequence). The CDR3 is 16 amino acids. V was pared by 1 base and J by 4 bases, with 14 bases between. The DNA of the CDR3 is TGTGCCAGCAGCTTAGGGTTCGGACAGTCAAATCAGCCCCAGCATTTT. Its protein is CASSLGFGQSNQPQHF.

This clonotype was observed a few times. The genes are TRBV28 and TRBJ2-7; tentative D call: TRBD1 (5 bases). This CDR3 is built from 13 residues. CDR1 and CDR2 (germline): MDHEN, SYDVKM. Between the trimmed V and J ends, which lost 5 bases and 5 bases, there was a span of 13 bases. CDR3 nucleotides: TGTGCCAGCAGTCCGGACACCCTTCACGAGCAGTACTTC. Amino acids: CASSPDTLHEQYF.

Only a few counts were recorded for this clonotype. This chain links TRBV29-1 with TRBJ1-2; TRBD1 might be the D (5 bases). Trimming shortened V by 6 bases and J by 4 bases, and 9 bases separated the two germline ends. The CDR3 totals 11 residues. Germline loops: CDR1 SQVTM, CDR2 ANQGSEA. CDR3: CSVGEPYGYTF. The DNA of the CDR3 is TGCAGCGTGGGGGAGCCCTATGGCTACACCTTC.

This clonotype was recorded once. A read error may account for a junction end that differs from germline. The V gene is TRBV29-1, the J gene TRBJ2-3; perhaps TRBD2 as D (6 bases). CDR1 and CDR2 from the germline V gene are SQVTM and ANQGSEA. This CDR3 spans 13 amino acids. CDR3 DNA: TGCAGCGTCGAAGGGTCTAGCGCCGATACGCAGTATTTT. As protein: CSVEGSSADTQYF.